Listed below are T cell receptor beta chains from one sample, sequenced in a study of shared clonotypes between healthy human individuals. The repertoire was sequenced with immunoSEQ multiplex PCR; TCRdb's copy has only in-frame clones and lacks some. The sample includes about 1.5 million clones, around 97% of them seen just once. Sample: naive CD4+ T cells sorted from blood. The receptors originated from a man aged 25-40 years in good health. Both conserved end residues are part of each CDR3. Each record gives: CDR3 DNA, CDR3 protein, D gene, CDR3 length, V gene, clone size, J gene. D genes are given only for firm matches. The size of a clone is reported for some rows only, either as once, few or many, or as a class for expanded clones.

CDR3 DNA: TGTGCCACCAGCAGAGAGGGGTCAGGGGCCTTTCCGCGAGAGACCCAGTACTTC
CDR3 protein: CATSREGSGAFPRETQYF
D gene: -
CDR3 length: 18
V gene: TRBV15
clone size: -
J gene: TRBJ2-5

CDR3 DNA: TGTGCCAGCTTAAATCGCATGGGTTATGAGCAGTTCTTC
CDR3 protein: CASLNRMGYEQFF
D gene: -
CDR3 length: 13
V gene: TRBV7-9
clone size: -
J gene: TRBJ2-1

CDR3 DNA: TGTGCCAGCAGGCTGAGCAGGGAGCACTACGAGCAGTACTTC
CDR3 protein: CASRLSREHYEQYF
D gene: -
CDR3 length: 14
V gene: TRBV11-2
clone size: -
J gene: TRBJ2-7

CDR3 DNA: TGCGCCAGCAGCTTGGTTGGACAGGGCACAGATACGCAGTATTTT
CDR3 protein: CASSLVGQGTDTQYF
D gene: TRBD1
CDR3 length: 15
V gene: TRBV5-1
clone size: -
J gene: TRBJ2-3

CDR3 DNA: TGTGCCAGCGCCGCCGGGGAGGCAAGGGGCGGGACTAGCACAGATACGCAGTATTTT
CDR3 protein: CASAAGEARGGTSTDTQYF
D gene: -
CDR3 length: 19
V gene: TRBV5-4
clone size: -
J gene: TRBJ2-3

CDR3 DNA: TGTGCCAGCAGCTACAGAGGACAAGCCTACGAGCAGTACTTC
CDR3 protein: CASSYRGQAYEQYF
D gene: -
CDR3 length: 14
V gene: TRBV7-9
clone size: -
J gene: TRBJ2-7

CDR3 DNA: TGTGCCAGTAGTAGAAGGACTACTTCCTACGAGCAGTACTTC
CDR3 protein: CASSRRTTSYEQYF
D gene: -
CDR3 length: 14
V gene: TRBV19
clone size: -
J gene: TRBJ2-7

CDR3 DNA: TGTGCCAGCAGCCCGAGGAGGACGAGGGAGTTAGGGGAGCTGTTTTTT
CDR3 protein: CASSPRRTRELGELFF
D gene: -
CDR3 length: 16
V gene: TRBV28
clone size: -
J gene: TRBJ2-2

CDR3 DNA: TGTGCCAGCAGCCAAGGGGGTTACAATCAGCCCCAGCATTTT
CDR3 protein: CASSQGGYNQPQHF
D gene: -
CDR3 length: 14
V gene: TRBV14
clone size: -
J gene: TRBJ1-5

CDR3 DNA: TGTGCCAGCAGCTTAGGGGGACAGGGGGCTTCCGAGCAGTACTTC
CDR3 protein: CASSLGGQGASEQYF
D gene: TRBD1
CDR3 length: 15
V gene: TRBV7-2
clone size: -
J gene: TRBJ2-7

CDR3 DNA: TGTGCCAGCAGCCAAGATTTTCGGAGCGAGCAGTACTTC
CDR3 protein: CASSQDFRSEQYF
D gene: -
CDR3 length: 13
V gene: TRBV14
clone size: -
J gene: TRBJ2-7

CDR3 DNA: TGTGCCAGCAGCTTAGGTCGCACTAGCGGGTACGAGCAGTACTTC
CDR3 protein: CASSLGRTSGYEQYF
D gene: TRBD2
CDR3 length: 15
V gene: TRBV7-9
clone size: -
J gene: TRBJ2-7

CDR3 DNA: TGTGCCAGCGCCAGCTACAATGAGCAGTTCTTC
CDR3 protein: CASASYNEQFF
D gene: -
CDR3 length: 11
V gene: TRBV11-3
clone size: -
J gene: TRBJ2-1

CDR3 DNA: TGTGCCAGCAGCTTATTTGTAGATCAGCCCCAGCATTTT
CDR3 protein: CASSLFVDQPQHF
D gene: -
CDR3 length: 13
V gene: TRBV7-3
clone size: -
J gene: TRBJ1-5

CDR3 DNA: TGCGCCAGCAGCCCGAGTGGAGCGAACACCGGGGAGCTGTTTTTT
CDR3 protein: CASSPSGANTGELFF
D gene: -
CDR3 length: 15
V gene: TRBV5-1
clone size: -
J gene: TRBJ2-2

CDR3 DNA: TGTGCCAGCAGCTTAGATCTAATTACAGATACGCAGTATTTT
CDR3 protein: CASSLDLITDTQYF
D gene: -
CDR3 length: 14
V gene: TRBV7-2
clone size: -
J gene: TRBJ2-3

CDR3 DNA: TGTGCCAGCAGCTTAGTGGGACAGGGGCTGGGCGGGGAGCTGTTTTTT
CDR3 protein: CASSLVGQGLGGELFF
D gene: TRBD1
CDR3 length: 16
V gene: TRBV7-8
clone size: -
J gene: TRBJ2-2

CDR3 DNA: TGCGCCAGCAGCCTAAGCGGGAGAGCCTCTTACAATGAGCAGTTCTTC
CDR3 protein: CASSLSGRASYNEQFF
D gene: TRBD2
CDR3 length: 16
V gene: TRBV5-1
clone size: once
J gene: TRBJ2-1

CDR3 DNA: TGTGCCAGCAGCCTTAAGGGACTAGCGTTCCCAACTTATGGGGCTGGAGATACGCAGTATTTT
CDR3 protein: CASSLKGLAFPTYGAGDTQYF
D gene: -
CDR3 length: 21
V gene: TRBV21-1
clone size: -
J gene: TRBJ2-3

CDR3 DNA: TGTGCCAGCAGTGATACAGGGGGCGCAGATACGCAGTATTTT
CDR3 protein: CASSDTGGADTQYF
D gene: TRBD1
CDR3 length: 14
V gene: TRBV6-4
clone size: -
J gene: TRBJ2-3

CDR3 DNA: TGTGCCAGCAGTCCACCACGCAATGAGCAGTTCTTC
CDR3 protein: CASSPPRNEQFF
D gene: -
CDR3 length: 12
V gene: TRBV28
clone size: -
J gene: TRBJ2-1

CDR3 DNA: TGTGCCAGCAGTTACGTCGAGACAGGGAGGGGCGAGCAGTACTTC
CDR3 protein: CASSYVETGRGEQYF
D gene: -
CDR3 length: 15
V gene: TRBV6-5
clone size: -
J gene: TRBJ2-7

CDR3 DNA: TGTGCCAGCAGTCCCACAGGGGTTCCCTACGAGCAGTACTTC
CDR3 protein: CASSPTGVPYEQYF
D gene: TRBD1
CDR3 length: 14
V gene: TRBV28
clone size: -
J gene: TRBJ2-7

CDR3 DNA: TGCGCCAGCAGTCTCGGACTAGCGGGAGATTTGAGCGGGGAGCTGTTTTTT
CDR3 protein: CASSLGLAGDLSGELFF
D gene: TRBD2
CDR3 length: 17
V gene: TRBV5-1
clone size: -
J gene: TRBJ2-2

CDR3 DNA: TGTGCCACCACCCCCAGAAATAGGTCCTACAATGAGCAGTTCTTC
CDR3 protein: CATTPRNRSYNEQFF
D gene: -
CDR3 length: 15
V gene: TRBV5-4
clone size: -
J gene: TRBJ2-1

CDR3 DNA: TGTGCCAGCAGTGGGAGCGGGATTGGGTCAGATACGCAGTATTTT
CDR3 protein: CASSGSGIGSDTQYF
D gene: TRBD2
CDR3 length: 15
V gene: TRBV6-1
clone size: -
J gene: TRBJ2-3

CDR3 DNA: TGTGCCAGTAGCCTGACAGGGTTGGATGAAGCTTTCTTT
CDR3 protein: CASSLTGLDEAFF
D gene: TRBD1
CDR3 length: 13
V gene: TRBV19
clone size: -
J gene: TRBJ1-1

CDR3 DNA: TGTGCCAGCAGCTCCGGGACAGGAGTCTCCTACGAGCAGTACTTC
CDR3 protein: CASSSGTGVSYEQYF
D gene: TRBD1
CDR3 length: 15
V gene: TRBV7-2
clone size: -
J gene: TRBJ2-7

CDR3 DNA: TGTGCCAGCAGCTTAGGGTGGGGTGGTCAGCCCCAGCATTTT
CDR3 protein: CASSLGWGGQPQHF
D gene: -
CDR3 length: 14
V gene: TRBV7-8
clone size: -
J gene: TRBJ1-5

CDR3 DNA: TGCAGTGCTCAGAGCCTTTATGGCTACACCTTC
CDR3 protein: CSAQSLYGYTF
D gene: -
CDR3 length: 11
V gene: TRBV20-1
clone size: -
J gene: TRBJ1-2

CDR3 DNA: TGTGCCTGGAGAAACGCCTTAGCGGGAGGGCTCGAGCAGTACTTC
CDR3 protein: CAWRNALAGGLEQYF
D gene: TRBD2
CDR3 length: 15
V gene: TRBV30
clone size: -
J gene: TRBJ2-7

CDR3 DNA: TGTGCCAGCAGATCAGGTGGGACTAGCGGGAGTGGGTCAGATACGCAGTATTTT
CDR3 protein: CASRSGGTSGSGSDTQYF
D gene: TRBD2
CDR3 length: 18
V gene: TRBV7-2
clone size: -
J gene: TRBJ2-3

CDR3 DNA: TGTGCCAGTAGCTCCCTCCGCCGGGAGCAGCAAGTTTGGGAAGCTTTCTTT
CDR3 protein: CASSSLRREQQVWEAFF
D gene: -
CDR3 length: 17
V gene: TRBV19
clone size: once
J gene: TRBJ1-1

CDR3 DNA: TGCGCCAGCAGCCCCGGCCGGGAGATCTTTCAGGTTCGCTACGAGCAGTACTTC
CDR3 protein: CASSPGREIFQVRYEQYF
D gene: -
CDR3 length: 18
V gene: TRBV5-1
clone size: -
J gene: TRBJ2-7

CDR3 DNA: TGTGCCAGCAGCGTGTTGGGACAGGGTTCCTACAATGAGCAGTTCTTC
CDR3 protein: CASSVLGQGSYNEQFF
D gene: TRBD1
CDR3 length: 16
V gene: TRBV9
clone size: -
J gene: TRBJ2-1

CDR3 DNA: TGTGCCAGCAGCGCGCAGGGACATACGCAGTATTTT
CDR3 protein: CASSAQGHTQYF
D gene: -
CDR3 length: 12
V gene: TRBV9
clone size: -
J gene: TRBJ2-3

CDR3 DNA: TGTGCCAGCAGCGTAGATCGGGGCGCCCTCGGTGGCTACACCTTC
CDR3 protein: CASSVDRGALGGYTF
D gene: -
CDR3 length: 15
V gene: TRBV9
clone size: -
J gene: TRBJ1-2

CDR3 DNA: TGTGCCAGCAGCCCTCCATCCGACAGGCGTAGACACGAGCAGTACTTC
CDR3 protein: CASSPPSDRRRHEQYF
D gene: -
CDR3 length: 16
V gene: TRBV6-6
clone size: -
J gene: TRBJ2-7